This T cell receptor beta chain was captured in a study of cytomegalovirus exposure and HLA in healthy donors. Researchers ran the PCR with 60 Vbeta and 13 Jbeta primers. Profiled with immunoSEQ multiplex PCR; TCRdb holds only in-frame clones, not every one. The sample yields 65,000 to 85,000 clones, approximately 67% seen once. CDR3 length: 13 amino acids. Trimming left V 4 bases short and J 4 bases short, with 11 bases between. The germline CDR1 and CDR2 sequences are SGDLS and YYNGEE. Regarding this clone: The antigen is not known.

Study-level results: The likely origin of a cluster of highly shared sequence variants was a sequencing artifact. Most TCR beta V segments were productive about 90% or about 30% of the time in an earlier analysis.

Sequencing input: PBMCs. This TCR came from a woman in her thirties in good health and CMV-seronegative. The chain links TRBV9 to TRBJ2-5, with D possibly TRBD1 on 5 matching bases. CDR3 region: CASSRHDRETQYF. DNA of the CDR3: TGTGCCAGCAGCCGCCATGACAGAGAGACCCAGTACTTC.